These T cell receptor beta chains were read from a single sample in a study of CD8+ T cells in alopecia areata. Repertoires were generated with immunoSEQ multiplex PCR, while TCRdb's copy carries only in-frame clones and drops some. Counted here are some 240,000 clones, roughly 57% occurring once; the ten biggest clones make up under 0.5%. The sequences come from CD4+ T cells sorted from blood, collected at week 0. These receptors all come from a human donor with alopecia areata. Each CDR3 is given without its conserved first and last residue. Clone size is stated in some rows and not others, as once, few, many or a class when expanded.

CDR3	size	V	J
ASSARTGKNIQY	NA	TRBV7-9	TRBJ2-4
ASSRLGTAETQY	many	TRBV2	TRBJ2-5
SVGTARKLF	once	TRBV29-1	TRBJ1-4
ASSLGSLTSYEQY	few	TRBV5-4	TRBJ2-7
ASSVHSGLSTDTQY	few	TRBV9	TRBJ2-3
ASRPTKNTEAF	NA	TRBV2	TRBJ1-1
SGRGVLQETQY	few	TRBV29-1	TRBJ2-5
ASRDRGHSTDTQY	NA	TRBV25-1	TRBJ2-3
AWSEGARQFNQPQH	NA	TRBV30	TRBJ1-5
ASSLALAGEQY	NA	TRBV5-1	TRBJ2-7
ASTPGTQTQY	NA	TRBV2	TRBJ2-5
ASSSEVSGANVLT	NA	TRBV5-1	TRBJ2-6
ASSLDWGYNSPLH	NA	TRBV5-1	TRBJ1-6
ASSSTLGAGNEQF	NA	TRBV27	TRBJ2-1
ASSQARDIANIQY	NA	TRBV4-2	TRBJ2-4
ASSPSRGTEAF	NA	TRBV11-2	TRBJ1-1
ASSMNTGYEAF	few	TRBV5-1	TRBJ1-1
ASSPQWDREDGYT	NA	TRBV18	TRBJ1-2
ASSLQGRELF	NA	TRBV7-3	TRBJ2-2
AWMGTGYNEQF	few	TRBV30	TRBJ2-1
AWTMGIEQF	NA	TRBV30	TRBJ2-1
ATSSPGTVQETQY	NA	TRBV15	TRBJ2-5
SVDKGPFYNEQF	NA	TRBV29-1	TRBJ2-1
ASSGRSYGYT	few	TRBV9	TRBJ1-2
AWSLAQGTTEAF	NA	TRBV30	TRBJ1-1
ASSLESGQFYEQY	NA	TRBV7-3	TRBJ2-7
ASSFQGLNSPLH	NA	TRBV11-2	TRBJ1-6
ASSIGQGAYEQY	once	TRBV19	TRBJ2-7
ASSIKRGVLSSEQF	NA	TRBV19	TRBJ2-1
AGVPPY	NA	TRBV2	TRBJ2-3
ASSLGDRAYT	NA	TRBV7-9	TRBJ1-2
ASSPSGRLSYEQY	NA	TRBV7-2	TRBJ2-7
ASSSSDRATGELF	once	TRBV9	TRBJ2-2
AISESIEQY	NA	TRBV10-3	TRBJ2-7
ASSVGVRELGYT	NA	TRBV2	TRBJ1-2
ASSSGRLRTDTQY	NA	TRBV5-1	TRBJ2-3
AWSATQGAVSNQPQH	few	TRBV30	TRBJ1-5
ASSPLGVSTDTQY	NA	TRBV5-1	TRBJ2-3
ALTRPIGNEQF	NA	TRBV30	TRBJ2-1
AWRVYGDTGELF	NA	TRBV30	TRBJ2-2
SVVPRNTEAF	NA	TRBV29-1	TRBJ1-1
ASRTGPSIPEAF	few	TRBV2	TRBJ1-1
ASSSRQTNYGYT	NA	TRBV7-9	TRBJ1-2
ASSQDYGYT	NA	TRBV5-1	TRBJ1-2
ASSTPRGRREPQH	NA	TRBV19	TRBJ1-5
AISESSGYGYT	NA	TRBV10-3	TRBJ1-2
AIKGRELGEQY	few	TRBV10-3	TRBJ2-7
ASRTGTGELF	NA	TRBV6-5	TRBJ2-2
ASTIRPGLAGRGGY	few	TRBV5-5	TRBJ2-3
ATSYGGYEQY	NA	TRBV2	TRBJ2-7
ASSLEGHSGANVLT	many	TRBV7-9	TRBJ2-6